These T cell receptor beta chains were read from a single sample in a study of Ad26.COV2.S vaccination and SARS-CoV-2 variants. Assay: immunoSEQ multiplex PCR; the TCRdb copy retains only in-frame clones and omits some. The repertoire holds approximately 300,000 clones, with around four fifths as singletons. The sequenced sample was peripheral blood, obtained in a trial of Ad26.COV2.S vaccine versus placebo. These receptor sequences come from a person aged 18-65 years who received the Ad26.COV2.S COVID-19 vaccine or a placebo. Both conserved end residues are part of each CDR3. A D gene is named only where the DNA matches it firmly. Expanded clones are given a class, and other clones once, few, many or no size at all.

size,J,V,D,CDR3,DNA
once,TRBJ2-5,TRBV10-3,TRBD1,CAISDGDRGKTQYF,TGTGCCATTTCCGACGGGGACAGGGGAAAGACCCAGTACTTC
.,TRBJ2-7,TRBV5-1,.,CASSSRDSHYEQYF,TGCGCCAGCAGCTCCCGGGACTCCCACTACGAGCAGTACTTC
once,TRBJ1-6,TRBV5-4,.,CASSIDRNSPLHF,TGTGCCAGCAGCATTGACAGGAATTCACCCCTCCACTTT
.,TRBJ1-4,TRBV14,.,CASDTARREDEKLFF,TGTGCCAGCGATACAGCGCGGAGGGAGGATGAAAAACTGTTTTTT
.,TRBJ2-2,TRBV7-2,TRBD1,CASSGQGWTGELFF,TGTGCCAGCAGCGGACAGGGGTGGACCGGGGAGCTGTTTTTT
.,TRBJ1-3,TRBV28,.,CASSKQGLRNTIYF,TGTGCCAGCAGTAAACAGGGTTTGAGAAACACCATATATTTT
.,TRBJ2-7,TRBV6-2/TRBV6-3,.,CASSYGAGEQYF,TGTGCCAGCAGTTATGGAGCTGGCGAGCAGTACTTC
.,TRBJ2-7,TRBV7-2,.,CASSLSWAGTPTYEQYF,TGTGCCAGCAGCTTATCCTGGGCGGGGACGCCTACCTACGAGCAGTACTTC
.,TRBJ1-5,TRBV28,TRBD1,CASSPGQGLNQPQHF,TGTGCCAGCAGCCCGGGACAGGGCTTAAATCAGCCCCAGCATTTT
few,TRBJ2-4,TRBV28,TRBD2,CATQQRGRKGDIQYF,TGTGCCACCCAGCAGCGGGGTCGAAAGGGAGACATTCAGTACTTC
once,TRBJ2-5,TRBV13,.,CASSPNRLGETQYF,TGTGCCAGCAGCCCCAATCGGCTAGGGGAGACCCAGTACTTC
.,TRBJ2-1,TRBV5-1,TRBD2,CASSLAGTTNEQFF,TGCGCCAGCAGCTTAGCGGGAACCACCAATGAGCAGTTCTTC
.,TRBJ2-6,TRBV29-1,.,CSVAQRGVAGANVLTF,TGCAGCGTAGCACAGAGAGGGGTGGCTGGGGCCAACGTCCTGACTTTC
.,TRBJ1-5,TRBV28,.,CASHRLYIGVNQPQHF,TGTGCCAGCCACCGATTATACATCGGAGTCAATCAGCCCCAGCATTTT
.,TRBJ1-5,TRBV7-8,.,CASSLGKIGQLNQPQHF,TGTGCCAGCAGCTTAGGGAAAATCGGACAGCTGAATCAGCCCCAGCATTTT
.,TRBJ2-6,TRBV6-4,TRBD1,CASSSGTGGTGANVLTF,TGTGCCAGCAGTTCCGGGACAGGGGGAACTGGGGCCAACGTCCTGACTTTC
.,TRBJ1-6,TRBV20-1,.,CSASLPNSPLHF,TGCAGTGCTAGTCTTCCCAATTCACCCCTCCACTTT
.,TRBJ2-1,TRBV7-9,.,CALRDPSLF,TGTGCCCTCCGGGACCCATCTCTCTTC
.,TRBJ1-1,TRBV11-2,.,CASSPVQGTNTEAFF,TGTGCCAGCAGCCCCGTTCAGGGGACGAACACTGAAGCTTTCTTT
.,TRBJ2-5,TRBV5-1,TRBD2,CASSFSGARTETQYF,TGCGCCAGCAGCTTCAGCGGGGCCCGCACGGAGACCCAGTACTTC
.,TRBJ2-3,TRBV10-3,.,CAISGPIGATSTDTQYF,TGTGCCATCAGTGGCCCGATTGGGGCTACTAGCACAGATACGCAGTATTTT
.,TRBJ1-5,TRBV2,.,CASSEPGARSNQPQHF,TGTGCCAGCAGTGAACCGGGGGCTCGTAGCAATCAGCCCCAGCATTTT
.,TRBJ2-3,TRBV4-1,TRBD2,CASTTLAGGSADTQYF,TGCGCCAGCACGACTTTAGCGGGGGGTAGCGCAGATACGCAGTATTTT
.,TRBJ1-3,TRBV6-5,.,CASSYSMVLSGNTIYF,TGTGCCAGCAGTTACTCGATGGTTCTCTCTGGAAACACCATATATTTT
few,TRBJ2-7,TRBV5-1,.,CASRLRGGYEQYF,TGCGCCAGCAGGCTCAGGGGTGGGTACGAGCAGTACTTC
once,TRBJ2-1,TRBV11-2,.,CASSHRDQGWNEQFF,TGTGCCAGCAGCCATCGGGACCAAGGATGGAATGAGCAGTTCTTC
.,TRBJ2-1,TRBV19,TRBD2,CASEASGAYNEQFF,TGTGCCAGTGAGGCTAGCGGGGCCTACAATGAGCAGTTCTTC
.,TRBJ2-3,TRBV3-1/TRBV3-2,TRBD2,CASSQGGGADTQYF,TGTGCCAGCAGCCAGGGCGGGGGGGCAGATACGCAGTATTTT
once,TRBJ2-3,TRBV7-2,.,CASSVPGPLEQYF,TGTGCCAGCAGCGTCCCGGGGCCCTTGGAACAGTATTTT
.,TRBJ1-5,TRBV27,.,CASSLSGAYSNQPQHF,TGTGCCAGCAGTTTATCCGGGGCCTATAGCAATCAGCCCCAGCATTTT
.,TRBJ2-5,TRBV3-1/TRBV3-2,TRBD2,CASSRRLAGRRETQYF,TGTGCCAGCAGCCGACGACTAGCGGGGCGACGGGAGACCCAGTACTTC
.,TRBJ2-5,TRBV4-1,.,CASSQEHSFGRETQYF,TGCGCCAGCAGCCAAGAGCACAGCTTTGGGCGAGAGACCCAGTACTTC
.,TRBJ1-1,TRBV5-8,.,CASSFALPVAFF,TGTGCCAGCAGCTTCGCACTCCCTGTGGCTTTCTTT
.,TRBJ1-5,TRBV28,.,CASSEGWGHSNQPQHF,TGTGCCAGCAGTGAGGGGTGGGGGCATAGCAATCAGCCCCAGCATTTT
.,TRBJ1-2,TRBV6-5,TRBD1,CASSYSIPGGSGYTF,TGTGCCAGCAGTTACTCGATCCCAGGGGGGAGTGGCTACACCTTC
few,TRBJ1-1,TRBV29-1,.,CSVVRQPSNTEAFF,TGCAGCGTTGTCAGACAGCCGTCGAACACTGAAGCTTTCTTT
.,TRBJ2-3,TRBV9,.,CASSVGPSTDTQYF,TGTGCCAGCAGCGTAGGCCCTAGCACAGATACGCAGTATTTT
.,TRBJ2-5,TRBV7-8,.,CASSKVGETQYF,TGTGCCAGCAGCAAGGTGGGGGAGACCCAGTACTTC
.,TRBJ2-1,TRBV5-4,TRBD2,CASSLPTSRLNEQFF,TGTGCCAGCAGCTTACCGACTAGCCGGCTAAATGAGCAGTTCTTC
.,TRBJ1-5,TRBV29-1,.,CSVADRNSNQPQHF,TGCAGCGTTGCCGACAGGAATAGCAATCAGCCCCAGCATTTT
.,TRBJ2-3,TRBV5-1,TRBD2,CASSPRTPGGYTQYF,TGCGCCAGCAGCCCTAGGACACCGGGAGGTTATACGCAGTATTTT
.,TRBJ1-1,TRBV2,.,CASRWAGKAFF,TGTGCCAGCCGGTGGGCGGGGAAAGCTTTCTTT
.,TRBJ2-3,TRBV6-5,TRBD2,CASSLAGGRDTQYF,TGTGCCAGCAGTCTAGCGGGGGGGAGAGATACGCAGTATTTT
.,TRBJ1-1,TRBV20-1,TRBD1,CSAGQVSEAFF,TGCAGTGCTGGACAGGTCTCTGAAGCTTTCTTT
once,TRBJ2-7,TRBV5-1,TRBD1,CASSTGTGRLSEQYF,TGCGCCAGCAGCACAGGGACAGGGCGTTTGTCCGAGCAGTACTTC
once,TRBJ1-2,TRBV7-5,.,CVRSSSDTNYGYTF,TGTGTCAGAAGCTCCTCAGACACTAACTATGGCTACACCTTC
.,TRBJ1-2,TRBV28,.,CASKVDYGYTF,TGTGCGAGTAAAGTGGACTATGGCTACACCTTC
.,TRBJ2-4,TRBV5-4,.,CASSALAKNIQYF,TGTGCCAGCAGTGCATTAGCCAAAAACATTCAGTACTTC
.,TRBJ2-7,TRBV23-1,.,CASSQRWGGLEQYF,TGCGCCAGCAGTCAACGATGGGGGGGGCTCGAGCAGTACTTC
.,TRBJ1-4,TRBV5-4,TRBD1,CASSSPGQTFF,TGTGCCAGCAGCTCACCGGGACAGACCTTTTTT
.,TRBJ2-3,TRBV19,TRBD2,CASSRGLAGAASTDTQYF,TGTGCCAGTAGTAGGGGACTAGCGGGGGCTGCTAGCACAGATACGCAGTATTTT
.,TRBJ1-5,TRBV19,TRBD1,CASSMGTGYQPQHF,TGTGCCAGTAGTATGGGGACAGGGTATCAGCCCCAGCATTTT